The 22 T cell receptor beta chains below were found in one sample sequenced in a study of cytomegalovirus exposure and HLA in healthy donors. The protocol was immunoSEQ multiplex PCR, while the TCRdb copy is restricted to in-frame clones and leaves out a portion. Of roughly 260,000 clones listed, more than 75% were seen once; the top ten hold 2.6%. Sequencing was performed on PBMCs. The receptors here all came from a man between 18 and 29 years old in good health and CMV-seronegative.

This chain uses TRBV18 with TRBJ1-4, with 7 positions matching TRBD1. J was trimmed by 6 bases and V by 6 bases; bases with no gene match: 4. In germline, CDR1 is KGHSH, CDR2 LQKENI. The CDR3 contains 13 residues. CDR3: CASSTGLDEKLFF. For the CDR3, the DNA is TGTGCCAGCTCGACAGGGTTGGATGAAAAACTGTTTTTT.

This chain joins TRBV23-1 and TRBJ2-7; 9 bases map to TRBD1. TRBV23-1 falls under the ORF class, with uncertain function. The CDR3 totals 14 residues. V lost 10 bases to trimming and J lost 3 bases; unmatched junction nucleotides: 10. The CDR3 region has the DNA TGCGCCATTCCCGGGACAGGGTATCTCTACGAGCAGTACTTC. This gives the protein CAIPGTGYLYEQYF.

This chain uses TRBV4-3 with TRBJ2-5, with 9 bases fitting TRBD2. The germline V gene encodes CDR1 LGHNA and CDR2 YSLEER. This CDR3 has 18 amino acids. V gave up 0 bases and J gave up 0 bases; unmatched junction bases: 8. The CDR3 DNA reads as TGCGCCAGCAGCCAAGATCCCAGCGGGGGGCTGTACCAAGAGACCCAGTACTTC. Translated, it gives CASSQDPSGGLYQETQYF.

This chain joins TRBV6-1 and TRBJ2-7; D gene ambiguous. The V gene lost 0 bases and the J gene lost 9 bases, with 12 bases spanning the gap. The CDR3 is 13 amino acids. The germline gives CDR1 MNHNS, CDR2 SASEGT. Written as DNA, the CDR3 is TGTGCCAGCAGTGAAGCCGGAATAGCAAGGCAGTACTTC. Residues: CASSEAGIARQYF.

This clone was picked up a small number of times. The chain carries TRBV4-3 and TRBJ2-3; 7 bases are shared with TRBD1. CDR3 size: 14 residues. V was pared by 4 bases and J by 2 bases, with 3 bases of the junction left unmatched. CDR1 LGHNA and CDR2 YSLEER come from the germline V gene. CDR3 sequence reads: CASSRQGSTDTQYF. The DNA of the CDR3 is TGCGCCAGCAGCCGACAGGGCTCCACAGATACGCAGTATTTT.

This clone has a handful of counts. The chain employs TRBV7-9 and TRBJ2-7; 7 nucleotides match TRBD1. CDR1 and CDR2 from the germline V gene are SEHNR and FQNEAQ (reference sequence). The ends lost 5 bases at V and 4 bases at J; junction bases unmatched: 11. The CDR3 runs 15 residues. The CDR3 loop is CASSPPGQITYEQYF. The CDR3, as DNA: TGTGCCAGCAGCCCGCCGGGACAGATAACTTACGAGCAGTACTTC.

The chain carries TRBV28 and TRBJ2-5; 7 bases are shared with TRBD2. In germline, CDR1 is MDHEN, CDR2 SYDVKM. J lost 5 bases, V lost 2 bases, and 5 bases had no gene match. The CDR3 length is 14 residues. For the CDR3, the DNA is TGTGCCAGCAGTTTAGTGCGGGGAGGGGAGACCCAGTACTTC. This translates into CASSLVRGGETQYF.

CDR3 sequence reads: CASSEKLISNQPQHF. The CDR3 DNA reads as TGTGCCAGCAGTGAAAAGCTAATTAGCAATCAGCCCCAGCATTTT. The gene calls are TRBV6-1 and TRBJ1-5; D is uncertain. CDR3 size: 15 residues. The V gene's germline CDR1 is MNHNS and CDR2 SASEGT. The V gene lost 2 bases and the J gene lost 0 bases, with 8 bases spanning the gap.

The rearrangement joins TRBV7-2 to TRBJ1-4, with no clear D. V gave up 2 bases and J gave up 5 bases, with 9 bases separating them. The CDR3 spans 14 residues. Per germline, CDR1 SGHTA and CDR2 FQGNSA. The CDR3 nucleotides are TGTGCCAGCAGCTTATTCGGAGGGAATGAAAAACTGTTTTTT. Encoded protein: CASSLFGGNEKLFF.

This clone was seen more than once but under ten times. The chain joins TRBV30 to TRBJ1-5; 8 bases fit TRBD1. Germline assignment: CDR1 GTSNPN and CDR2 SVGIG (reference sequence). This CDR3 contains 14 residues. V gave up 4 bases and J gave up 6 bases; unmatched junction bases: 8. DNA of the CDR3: TGTGCCTGGACAGGACAGGGCCAAAGTCAGCCCCAGCATTTT. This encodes CAWTGQGQSQPQHF. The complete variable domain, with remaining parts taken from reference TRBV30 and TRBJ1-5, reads SQTIHQWPATLVQPVGSPLSLECTVEGTSNPNLYWYRQAAGRGLQLLFYSVGIGQISSEVPQNLSASRPQDRQFILSSKKLLLSDSGFYLCAWTGQGQSQPQHFGDGTRLSIL.

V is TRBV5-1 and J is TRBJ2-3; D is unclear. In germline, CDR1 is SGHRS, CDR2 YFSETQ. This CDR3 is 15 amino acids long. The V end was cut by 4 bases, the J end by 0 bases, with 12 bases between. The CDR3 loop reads CASSPQFHSTDTQYF. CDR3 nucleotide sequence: TGCGCCAGCAGCCCCCAGTTCCACAGCACAGATACGCAGTATTTT.

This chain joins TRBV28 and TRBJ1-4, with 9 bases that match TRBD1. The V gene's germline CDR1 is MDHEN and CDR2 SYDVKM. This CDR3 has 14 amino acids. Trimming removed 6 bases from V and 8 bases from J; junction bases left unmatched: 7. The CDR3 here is CASRTDRGREKLFF. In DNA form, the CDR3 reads TGTGCCAGCAGGACGGACAGGGGTCGCGAAAAACTGTTTTTT.

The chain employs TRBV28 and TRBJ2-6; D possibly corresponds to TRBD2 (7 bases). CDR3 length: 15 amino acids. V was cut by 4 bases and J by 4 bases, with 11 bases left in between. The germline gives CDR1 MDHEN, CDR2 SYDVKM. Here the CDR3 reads CASSWGGPGANVLTF. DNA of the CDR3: TGTGCCAGCAGTTGGGGGGGGCCAGGGGCCAACGTCCTGACTTTC.

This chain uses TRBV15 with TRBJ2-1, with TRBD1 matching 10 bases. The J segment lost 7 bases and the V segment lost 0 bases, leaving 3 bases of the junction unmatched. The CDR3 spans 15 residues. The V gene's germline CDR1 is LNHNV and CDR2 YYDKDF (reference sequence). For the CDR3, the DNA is TGTGCCACCAGCAGAGACGACAGGGGGCGAAATGAGCAGTTCTTC. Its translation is CATSRDDRGRNEQFF.

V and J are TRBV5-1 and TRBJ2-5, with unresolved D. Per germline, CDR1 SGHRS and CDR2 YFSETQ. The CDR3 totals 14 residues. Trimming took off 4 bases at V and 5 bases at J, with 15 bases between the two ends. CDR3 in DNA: TGCGCCAGCAGCCCGGATTTTATCGGGGAGACCCAGTACTTC. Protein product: CASSPDFIGETQYF.

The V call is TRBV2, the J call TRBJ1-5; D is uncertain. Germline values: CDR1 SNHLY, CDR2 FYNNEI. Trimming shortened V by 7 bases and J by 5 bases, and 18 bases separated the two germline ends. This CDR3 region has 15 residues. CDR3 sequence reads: CASTTTGKTDQPQHF. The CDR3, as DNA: TGTGCCAGCACTACCACCGGGAAAACCGATCAGCCCCAGCATTTT.

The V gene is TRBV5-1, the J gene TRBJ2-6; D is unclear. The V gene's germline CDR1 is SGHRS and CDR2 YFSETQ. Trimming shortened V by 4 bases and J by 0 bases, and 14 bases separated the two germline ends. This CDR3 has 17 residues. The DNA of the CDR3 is TGCGCCAGCAGCCGATGGGCCCTGAGCTCTGGGGCCAACGTCCTGACTTTC. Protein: CASSRWALSSGANVLTF.

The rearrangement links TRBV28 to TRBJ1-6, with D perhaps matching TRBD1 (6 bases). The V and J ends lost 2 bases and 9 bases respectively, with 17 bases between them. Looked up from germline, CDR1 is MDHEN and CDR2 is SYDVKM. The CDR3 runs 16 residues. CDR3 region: CASSLTDRLVASPLHF. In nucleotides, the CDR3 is TGTGCCAGCAGTTTAACCGACAGGCTGGTCGCTTCACCCCTCCACTTT. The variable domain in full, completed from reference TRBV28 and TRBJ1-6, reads DVKVTQSSRYLVKRTGEKVFLECVQDMDHENMFWYRQDPGLGLRLIYFSYDVKMKEKGDIPEGYSVSREKKERFSLILESASTNQTSMYLCASSLTDRLVASPLHFGNGTRLTVT.

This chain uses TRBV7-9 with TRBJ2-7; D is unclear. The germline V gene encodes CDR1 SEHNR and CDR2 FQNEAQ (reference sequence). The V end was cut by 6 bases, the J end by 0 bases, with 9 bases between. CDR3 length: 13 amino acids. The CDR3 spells CASSYSTSYEQYF. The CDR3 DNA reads TGTGCCAGCAGTTATAGCACCTCCTACGAGCAGTACTTC.

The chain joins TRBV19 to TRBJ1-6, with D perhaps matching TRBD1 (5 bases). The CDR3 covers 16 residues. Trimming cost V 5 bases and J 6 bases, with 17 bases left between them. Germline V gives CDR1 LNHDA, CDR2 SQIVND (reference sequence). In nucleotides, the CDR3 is TGTGCCAGTAGTCTGCCGCAGGGCTTTGGTAATTCACCCCTCCACTTT. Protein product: CASSLPQGFGNSPLHF. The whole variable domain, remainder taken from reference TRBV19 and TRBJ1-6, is DGGITQSPKYLFRKEGQNVTLSCEQNLNHDAMYWYRQDPGQGLRLIYYSQIVNDFQKGDIAEGYSVSREKKESFPLTVTSAQKNPTAFYLCASSLPQGFGNSPLHFGNGTRLTVT.

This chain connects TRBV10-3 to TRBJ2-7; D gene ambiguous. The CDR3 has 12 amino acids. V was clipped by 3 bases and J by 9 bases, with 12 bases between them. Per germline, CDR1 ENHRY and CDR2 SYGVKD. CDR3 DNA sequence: TGTGCCATCAGTGACGAGCTTACGCGGCAGTACTTC. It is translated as CAISDELTRQYF.

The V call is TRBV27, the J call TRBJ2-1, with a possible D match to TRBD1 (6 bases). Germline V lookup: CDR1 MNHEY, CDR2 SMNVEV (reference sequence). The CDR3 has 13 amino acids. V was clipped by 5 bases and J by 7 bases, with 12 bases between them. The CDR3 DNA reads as TGTGCCAGCAGTCTTGGACAGCCTAATGAGCAGTTCTTC. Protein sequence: CASSLGQPNEQFF.